This T cell receptor beta chain was found in a study of cytomegalovirus exposure and HLA in healthy donors. V trimming: 4 bases; J trimming: 2 bases; junction bases outside the gene matches: 7. CDR3 size: 15 residues. Per germline, CDR1 SGHRS and CDR2 YFSETQ. The PCR made use of 60 Vbeta and 13 Jbeta primers. The repertoire was sequenced with immunoSEQ multiplex PCR; TCRdb's copy has only in-frame clones and lacks some. The sample has 200,000 or so clones, about two thirds seen once. About this clone: The antigen remains undetermined.

General observations from the study: In vitro confirmation showed three CMV-associated chains to be CMV antigen specific.

V usage is TRBV5-1 and J usage is TRBJ2-3; 7 bases agree with TRBD1. Sequences were obtained from PBMCs. The source of this sequence is a man between 40 and 49 years old in good health and CMV-seropositive. CDR3 sequence: CASSPEGGDTDTQYF. The CDR3 nucleotides read TGCGCCAGCAGCCCCGAAGGGGGCGACACAGATACGCAGTATTTT. The whole variable domain, filled in from reference TRBV5-1 and TRBJ2-3, reads KAGVTQTPRYLIKTRGQQVTLSCSPISGHRSVSWYQQTPGQGLQFLFEYFSETQRNKGNFPGRFSGRQFSNSRSEMNVSTLELGDSALYLCASSPEGGDTDTQYFGPGTRLTVL.